The source of this TCR beta chain is a study of shared clonotypes between healthy human individuals (TCRdb year 2020). A note on the overall study: The cohort included three men and a couple of women between 18 and 49 years of age. Per donor, three plates each were used for CD4 naive and CD4 memory, two for CD8 naive, and one for CD8 memory. The study deeply sequenced blood TCR repertoires of about 5 healthy adults to estimate repertoire size and the extent of clonotype sharing between individuals. Libraries were prepared and TCR repertoires were sequenced by different laboratories using diverse techniques, in order to increase sequencing depth and limit assay-specific biases. Between about 0.9 and 10 billion PBMCs per donor were obtained by leukapheresis.

Points the paper makes about the study in general: Pairwise subsampling indicated that sequencing depth was expected to affect the degree of clonotype sharing among donors. Sampling was restricted to blood, and TCR repertoires in tissues likely differ from the TCR repertoires found in blood. Even with the large sequencing depth, rarefaction of the sorted-subset datasets indicated that sequencing was incomplete. Compared with non-shared clonotypes, the clonotypes found in all four sorted-subset donors had higher generation probabilities. Naive subsets generally had larger estimated clonotype richness than memory subsets did. About 5% of naive CD4, 3.5% of naive CD8, around 2.3% of memory CD4, and 0.4% of memory CD8 clonotypes were shared across four donors. Because the study included only a small number of donors, the genetic and exposure-history diversity represented was limited.

Concerning this clone: Its antigen remains unidentified. No much larger clonotype is one base removed from it; base qualities were not supplied.

Between the V and J ends, shortened by 3 bases and 0 bases respectively, the junction contains 6 bases. There are 13 amino acids in the CDR3, from cysteine to phenylalanine inclusive. Of the read, only the CDR3 DNA is kept; its 39 bases are in frame from base 1. Based on the germline V gene (reference sequence), the CDR1 and CDR2 sequences are GTSNPN and SVGIG. Using the deep immunoSEQ assay, multiplex PCR amplified TCR CDR3 regions from genomic DNA. Extracted genomic DNA from each cell subset was spread evenly across all wells of several immunoSEQ 96-well plates, with each plate serving as a replicate. For sorted subsets, each replicate PCR was loaded with about 200 ng genomic DNA, equivalent to 30,000 or so T cell genomes. The purified libraries were quantified using a Qubit 3.0 fluorometer, sized with a Bioanalyzer 2100, and then quantified again using the KAPA Library Quantification kit. Each immunoSEQ 96-well plate was sequenced on its own single-read 150-cycle Illumina NextSeq 550 flow cell. The paper's processing steps were these. Because the immunoSEQ output held only junctional sequences and lacked quality scores, the filtering could not match the filtering applied to full-length reads. Sequences were annotated with PyIR, a Python wrapper for IgBLAST v1.9, and V/J genes and CDR3 were assigned using IMGT germline references. Reads were removed for weak V/J assignments (E-value above 1e-6), missing CDR3, stop codons, out-of-frame junctions, or ambiguous translated residues. V3J clonotypes were defined as sequences sharing the same inferred V gene, J gene, and CDR3 amino acid sequence. To compute the percentage overlap between repertoires, the number of shared unique clonotypes was divided by the size of the smaller repertoire. Richness of each repertoire was evaluated using RTK rarefaction, the Chao1 estimator, and Recon v2.1 estimates of unobserved clonotypes. OLGA was used to compute generation probabilities for all TCRbeta clonotypes that the gDNA method yielded from a handful of donors. TCRdb mirrors the immuneACCESS table, restricted to in-frame sequences. Some clones are absent from its copies; in checked studies, under half trace to an unresolved V gene, and the reason for the others is unknown. That table furnishes V, J and clone size, whereas the DNA furnished D and trimming. The sample includes 2 million to 2.5 million clones, with approximately 95% observed a single time. The ten largest account for 0.39% of the sample.

Healthy HIV-negative adults with no recently reported acute infections or vaccinations were included as donors. Every donor was a Caucasian adult residing in Nashville, Tennessee, USA. CD4+ T cells were enriched through magnetic negative selection, after which naive cells were positively selected on CD45RA and the remaining negative fraction served as the memory subset. After blood collection by leukapheresis, PBMCs were isolated using Ficoll-Histopaque density gradient centrifugation and then cryopreserved in the vapor phase of liquid nitrogen. Analytical flow cytometry was used to check the purity and quantity of each magnetically sorted T cell population. Each sorted fraction had its genomic DNA isolated and then quantified by UV absorbance on a Nanodrop 2000c.

The rearranged segments are TRBV30 and TRBJ1-3; the D gene is not confidently resolved. This receptor was taken from a young man in good health. Some clones in this sample may be carry-over from other donors' samples. The sequencing input was naive CD4+ T cells from PBMCs. Explained via the paper, the cell subset or site label denotes: CD45RA+ positively selected. In nucleotide form, the sequence is TGTGCCTGGAGAGCCTACTCTGGAAACACCATATATTTT. Translated, this gives CAWRAYSGNTIYF. Joined to the reference TRBV30 and TRBJ1-3 proteins, this CDR3 gives the full variable domain: SQTIHQWPATLVQPVGSPLSLECTVEGTSNPNLYWYRQAAGRGLQLLFYSVGIGQISSEVPQNLSASRPQDRQFILSSKKLLLSDSGFYLCAWRAYSGNTIYFGEGSWLTVV.